The 22 T cell receptor beta chains listed next were all sequenced from one sample in a study of spatial heterogeneity in lung cancer. Time point given: sample taken at primary tumor resection. The authors sequenced whole RNA from tumor, nontumor lung or frozen PBMC without sorting. In TCRdb, the 5' RACE reads were re-called with MiXCR into one record per CDR3 protein. The sample consists of about 92,000 distinct CDR3 sequences, around 12% of them appearing once. The sequencing used PBMCs, collected at surgery. These receptors all come from a male donor with early-stage non-small cell lung cancer.

In this sample, this clonotype turned up a few times. The rearrangement links TRBV20-1 to TRBJ2-7; D gene uncertain. The CDR3 is made up of 12 amino acids. Germline V gene lookup returns CDR1 DFQATT and CDR2 SNEGSKA (reference sequence). Trimming pared 5 bases from V and 2 bases from J, leaving 10 bases between. Written as DNA, the CDR3 is TGCAGTGCTCCCCTTTTAACCTACGAGCAGTACTTC. It encodes CSAPLLTYEQYF.

This clonotype was counted ten times or more. The chain recombines TRBV28 with TRBJ2-7; tentatively, D is TRBD1 (6 bases). Germline CDR1 is MDHEN and CDR2 is SYDVKM. Trimming stripped 5 bases from V and 2 bases from J, with 13 bases between. CDR3 length: 14 amino acids. The CDR3 is CASSPPDSAYEQYF. DNA of the CDR3: TGTGCCAGCAGTCCACCGGACAGCGCCTACGAGCAGTACTTC.

In this sample, this clonotype turned up many times. V is TRBV6-2 or TRBV6-3 and J is TRBJ2-2, with 9 positions matching TRBD2. The J segment lost 1 base and the V segment lost 7 bases, leaving 13 bases of the junction unmatched. Germline V gene sequence: CDR1 MNHEY, CDR2 SVGEGT. This CDR3 is 18 amino acids long. CDR3: CASTMSRGRAENTGELFF. The CDR3 DNA follows: TGTGCCAGCACCATGAGTCGCGGGAGGGCCGAGAACACCGGGGAGCTGTTTTTT.

This clonotype turned up a few times. This sequence joins TRBV29-1 and TRBJ2-2; no reliable D call. Germline V gives CDR1 SQVTM, CDR2 ANQGSEA. The V gene lost 4 bases and the J gene lost 4 bases, with 10 bases spanning the gap. The CDR3 is 13 amino acids. In DNA, the CDR3 is TGCAGCGTTGCCCTACGAGTCACCGGGGAGCTGTTTTTT. Translating it yields CSVALRVTGELFF.

This clonotype was counted only a few times. The rearrangement links TRBV4-2 to TRBJ1-6; 9 bases match TRBD1. The CDR3 has 15 residues. V lost 5 bases and J lost 10; bases outside the gene matches: 9. The germline V gene encodes CDR1 LGHNA and CDR2 YNFKEQ. CDR3 nucleotides: TGTGCCAGCAGCTCAGCCGGACAGGGGAGATCACCCCTCCACTTT. It codes for CASSSAGQGRSPLHF.

The rearrangement links TRBV7-3 to TRBJ2-1; a possible D gene is TRBD2 (6 bases). Trimming stripped 6 bases from V and 5 bases from J, with 14 bases between. This CDR3 comprises 14 residues. Looked up from germline, CDR1 is SGHTA and CDR2 is FQGTGA. CDR3 coding DNA: TGTGCCAGCAGTCGATCCGGGGGAAACAATGAGCAGTTCTTC. This translates into CASSRSGGNNEQFF.

V and J are TRBV20-1 and TRBJ2-7, with 13 bases identical to TRBD2. The CDR3 is made up of 15 amino acids. V trimming: 6 bases; J trimming: 2 bases; junction bases outside the gene matches: 7. Germline V gene lookup returns CDR1 DFQATT and CDR2 SNEGSKA (reference sequence). The CDR3 is CSAPGTSGATYEQYF. Written as DNA, the CDR3 is TGCAGTGCCCCGGGGACTAGCGGGGCCACCTACGAGCAGTACTTC.

This clonotype was seen more than once but under ten times. V gene TRBV7-2 combines with J gene TRBJ1-5, with D maybe TRBD1 (6 bases). CDR3 size: 15 residues. Germline V gives CDR1 SGHTA, CDR2 FQGNSA. The ends were cut back, 5 bases at V and 0 bases at J, with 11 bases in the middle. The CDR3 reads CASSPQTGSNQPQHF. CDR3 coding DNA: TGTGCCAGCAGCCCTCAGACAGGTAGCAATCAGCCCCAGCATTTT.

This clonotype was seen more than once but under ten times. This chain joins TRBV10-3 and TRBJ2-7; 8 bases fit TRBD2. The CDR3 is 15 residues long. Trimming cost V 0 bases and J 6 bases; bases outside gene matches: 7. Per the germline V gene, CDR1 is ENHRY and CDR2 is SYGVKD. The CDR3 loop is CAISESGAGVPEQYF. CDR3 bases: TGTGCCATCAGTGAGTCAGGAGCGGGAGTTCCCGAGCAGTACTTC.

The chain combines TRBV19 with TRBJ1-5, with a possible D match to TRBD1 (6 bases). Germline V gives CDR1 LNHDA, CDR2 SQIVND (reference sequence). Trimming removed 7 bases from V and 1 base from J, with 17 bases in between. The CDR3 is made up of 16 amino acids. The CDR3 is CASIQTGPMSNQPQHF. CDR3 DNA sequence: TGTGCCAGTATTCAGACAGGACCTATGAGCAATCAGCCCCAGCATTTT.

This clonotype was detected ten times or more. V gene TRBV25-1 combines with J gene TRBJ1-2; possible D gene TRBD1, 6 bases. The V end lost 4 bases, the J end lost 4 bases, and 10 bases lay between the germline ends. CDR3 length: 13 amino acids. Germline V gene lookup returns CDR1 MGHDK and CDR2 SYGVNS. CDR3 DNA sequence: TGTGCCAGCAGTGGGGCCAGGGGCTATGGCTACACCTTC. It translates to CASSGARGYGYTF.

The V gene is TRBV4-3, the J gene TRBJ2-7; the D gene is possibly TRBD2 (6 bases). Trimming removed 0 bases from V and 3 bases from J, with 15 bases in between. Per germline, CDR1 LGHNA and CDR2 YSLEER. This CDR3 is built from 16 residues. Here the CDR3 reads CASSQDRDSTFYEQYF. The CDR3 coding sequence is TGCGCCAGCAGCCAAGACAGGGACTCTACTTTCTACGAGCAGTACTTC.

This sequence joins TRBV7-2 and TRBJ1-2, with D perhaps matching TRBD1 (5 bases). This CDR3 has 14 amino acids. Germline V CDR1 and CDR2: SGHTA, FQGNSA. The V end lost 5 bases, the J end lost 5 bases, and 15 bases lay between the germline ends. The CDR3 sequence: CASSPRGREYGYTF. The DNA of the CDR3 is TGTGCCAGCAGCCCTCGGGGGAGGGAGTATGGCTACACCTTC. The variable domain in full, completed from reference TRBV7-2 and TRBJ1-2, reads GAGVSQSPSNKVTEKGKDVELRCDPISGHTALYWYRQSLGQGLEFLIYFQGNSAPDKSGLPSDRFSAERTGGSVSTLTIQRTQQEDSAVYLCASSPRGREYGYTFGSGTRLTVV.

At least ten counts were recorded for this clonotype. The chain employs TRBV4-3 and TRBJ1-5, with 7 bases identical to TRBD1. CDR1 LGHNA and CDR2 YSLEER come from the germline V gene. The CDR3 loop spans 15 amino acids. With V trimmed by 0 bases and J by 2 bases, 1 base remained unmatched. The CDR3 protein is CASSQEGTGNQPQHF. In DNA, the CDR3 is TGCGCCAGCAGCCAAGAAGGGACAGGCAATCAGCCCCAGCATTTT.

The sample holds many counts of this clonotype. The rearrangement uses TRBV10-3 and TRBJ2-7; 8 bases are a match to TRBD1. The germline CDR1 and CDR2 sequences are ENHRY and SYGVKD. The CDR3 spans 13 residues. The junction had 5 bases not matched to a gene; V was cut back by 5 bases and J by 5 bases. In DNA form, the CDR3 reads TGTGCCATCAGTTCAGGGGGCGGGAACGAGCAGTACTTC. Amino acids: CAISSGGGNEQYF.

The chain couples TRBV6-2 or TRBV6-3 to TRBJ2-1, with 10 bases that match TRBD2. This CDR3 is 15 amino acids long. With 4 bases clipped from V and 7 bases from J, the junction kept 7 bases outside the gene matches. CDR1 and CDR2 (germline): MNHEY, SVGEGT. DNA for the CDR3: TGTGCCAGCAGTTCTCAAGCGGGAGGGCTAAATGAGCAGTTCTTC. It codes for CASSSQAGGLNEQFF.

The CDR3: CASRATENQPQHF. CDR3 nucleotides: TGTGCCAGCAGGGCGACAGAAAATCAGCCCCAGCATTTT. The chain employs TRBV6-1 and TRBJ1-5; tentative D call: TRBD1 (5 bases). The germline gives CDR1 MNHNS, CDR2 SASEGT. CDR3 length: 13 residues. V was shortened by 6 bases and J by 4 bases, with 10 bases between the two germline ends.

V usage is TRBV5-1 and J usage is TRBJ2-5, with 11 bases that match TRBD2. There are 16 residues in the CDR3. V lost 3 bases and J lost 1; bases outside the gene matches: 5. Germline V gives CDR1 SGHRS, CDR2 YFSETQ. DNA for the CDR3: TGCGCCAGCAGCTGGGGGACTAGCGGCATCCAAGAGACCCAGTACTTC. Its translation is CASSWGTSGIQETQYF.

This chain uses TRBV6-5 with TRBJ2-2; unclear D gene. Trimming shortened V by 5 bases and J by 4 bases, and 11 bases separated the two germline ends. Germline V gene lookup returns CDR1 MNHEY and CDR2 SVGAGI. The CDR3 has 14 residues. CDR3 sequence (DNA): TGTGCCAGCAGTCGCCTAGGCCTCACCGGGGAGCTGTTTTTT. Encoded protein: CASSRLGLTGELFF.

The chain uses TRBV11-3 and TRBJ1-3, with 9 positions matching TRBD1. The CDR3 covers 15 residues. Per the germline V gene, CDR1 is SGHNT and CDR2 is YENEEA. After removal of 5 bases from V and 2 bases from J, the junction contained 4 bases not matched to a gene. The CDR3 sequence: CASSPGTGTGNTIYF. DNA of the CDR3: TGTGCCAGCAGCCCTGGGACAGGGACTGGAAACACCATATATTTT.

This clonotype was found a few times. V gene TRBV6-6 combines with J gene TRBJ2-5; D is unclear. V lost 5 bases, J lost 5 bases, and 12 bases lay in between. The CDR3 covers 13 residues. Germline assignment: CDR1 MNHNY and CDR2 SVGAGI (reference sequence). CDR3 DNA sequence: TGTGCCAGCAGTCCTAATGGTGGCGAGACCCAGTACTTC. Translated: CASSPNGGETQYF.

The DNA for the CDR3 is TGTGCCAGCAGCCCCCGAGGCGGGACAGGGGGCTCTAATTCACCCCTCCACTTT. Its protein product is CASSPRGGTGGSNSPLHF. This chain uses TRBV7-2 with TRBJ1-6; 12 bases align to TRBD1. V shed 5 bases, J shed 6 bases, and the junction held 11 bases outside the gene matches. CDR3 length equals 18 residues. CDR1 SGHTA and CDR2 FQGNSA come from the germline V gene.